The rows below give T cell receptor beta chains drawn from one sample of a study of blood T cells in healthy people across ages. TCRdb re-derived calls from the 5' RACE reads in MiXCR, one entry per CDR3 protein. The repertoire holds about 1.4 million distinct CDR3 sequences, approximately 60% seen once, with about 6.7% in the top ten. Material: blood. The receptors come from a man in his late teens or twenties in good health. CDR3s include the opening cysteine and the closing phenylalanine or tryptophan. The order of the fields is J gene, clone size, CDR3 length, D gene, V gene, CDR3 protein, CDR3 DNA. A D gene is named only where the DNA matches it firmly. For some rows the clone size is stated as once, few or many, or as a class when expanded; others skip it.

>TRBJ2-1|-|15|TRBD2|TRBV20-1
CSARAGTSGKDEQFF
TGCAGTGCTAGGGCCGGGACTAGCGGGAAAGATGAGCAGTTCTTC
>TRBJ2-1|-|14|-|TRBV20-1
CSAIKGGRFNEQFF
TGCAGTGCCATAAAGGGTGGGAGGTTCAATGAGCAGTTCTTC
>TRBJ1-6|-|15|-|TRBV7-9
CASSLDRIRLSPLHF
TGTGCCAGCAGCTTAGATCGGATTAGGCTTTCACCCCTCCACTTT
>TRBJ2-7|-|14|-|TRBV28
CASSMLAFPYEQYF
TGTGCCAGCAGTATGCTAGCATTTCCCTACGAGCAGTACTTC
>TRBJ2-5|-|16|-|TRBV5-1
CASSLGGPDTQETQYF
TGCGCCAGCAGCTTGGGGGGGCCGGACACGCAAGAGACCCAGTACTTC
>TRBJ1-1|-|14|-|TRBV7-9
CASSREGRGTEAFF
TGTGCCAGCAGCCGAGAGGGCCGAGGCACTGAAGCTTTCTTT
>TRBJ1-2|-|14|-|TRBV6-1
CASHLAAANYGYTF
TGCGCCAGCCACCTGGCAGCGGCTAACTATGGCTACACCTTC
>TRBJ2-3|-|18|TRBD2|TRBV6-1
CASSEGRASGRVADTQYF
TGTGCCAGCAGTGAAGGAAGGGCTAGCGGGAGAGTAGCAGATACGCAGTATTTT
>TRBJ2-7|-|15|TRBD1|TRBV4-1
CASSQVSGDSYEQYF
TGCGCCAGCAGCCAAGTGTCCGGGGACAGCTACGAGCAGTACTTC
>TRBJ1-4|-|15|-|TRBV4-1
CASSQDRAAGEKLFF
TGCGCCAGCAGCCAAGATCGGGCGGCGGGGGAAAAACTGTTTTTT
>TRBJ2-7|-|17|TRBD2|TRBV4-2
CASSQETTSGTSDEQYF
TGTGCCAGCAGCCAAGAAACGACTAGCGGAACTTCCGACGAGCAGTACTTC
>TRBJ1-2|few|15|TRBD1|TRBV27
CASSSGGTGFYGYTF
TGTGCCAGCAGTTCCGGCGGGACAGGGTTCTATGGCTACACCTTC
>TRBJ2-7|-|16|-|TRBV4-1
CASSQEAQNRRYEQYF
TGCGCCAGCAGCCAAGAAGCACAAAATCGAAGGTACGAGCAGTACTTC
>TRBJ1-2|-|15|-|TRBV6-1
CASSESPGHGYGYTF
TGTGCCAGCAGTGAATCACCGGGACACGGATATGGCTACACCTTC
>TRBJ2-7|-|12|-|TRBV20-1
CSATEGLYEQYF
TGCAGTGCTACGGAGGGTCTATACGAGCAGTACTTC
>TRBJ2-7|few|14|TRBD2|TRBV12-3/TRBV12-4
CASTSGAGANEQYF
TGTGCCAGCACCTCCGGTGCGGGAGCGAACGAGCAGTACTTC
>TRBJ2-1|few|11|-|TRBV7-9
CASSLQREQFF
TGTGCCAGCAGCTTACAAAGAGAGCAGTTCTTC
>TRBJ2-2|-|15|-|TRBV7-9
CASSFAAGGAGELFF
TGTGCCAGCAGCTTCGCGGCTGGAGGCGCCGGGGAGCTGTTTTTT
>TRBJ2-4|-|17|TRBD2|TRBV5-4
CASSLPNSGIPKNIQYF
TGTGCCAGCAGCTTGCCGAATAGCGGGATACCCAAAAACATTCAGTACTTC
>TRBJ1-2|many|14|-|TRBV10-3
CAISESTGNYGYTF
TGTGCCATCAGTGAGTCAACAGGGAACTATGGCTACACCTTC
>TRBJ1-2|-|14|-|TRBV4-1
CASSQDPSTYGYTF
TGCGCCAGCAGCCAAGATCCCAGCACCTATGGCTACACCTTC
>TRBJ2-6|-|13|-|TRBV7-9
CASRLGGPGVLTF
TGTGCCAGCAGGCTCGGGGGTCCCGGCGTCCTGACTTTC